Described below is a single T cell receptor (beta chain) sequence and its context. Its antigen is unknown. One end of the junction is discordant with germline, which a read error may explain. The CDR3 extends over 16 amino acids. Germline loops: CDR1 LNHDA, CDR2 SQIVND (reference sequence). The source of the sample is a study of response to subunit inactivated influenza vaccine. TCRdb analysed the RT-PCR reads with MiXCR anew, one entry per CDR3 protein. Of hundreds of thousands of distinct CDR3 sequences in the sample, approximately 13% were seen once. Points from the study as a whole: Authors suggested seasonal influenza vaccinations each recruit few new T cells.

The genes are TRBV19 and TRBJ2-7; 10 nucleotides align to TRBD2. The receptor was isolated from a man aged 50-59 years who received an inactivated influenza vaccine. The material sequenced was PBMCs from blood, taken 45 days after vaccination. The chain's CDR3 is CASSIAGGGAAYEQYF. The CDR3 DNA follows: TGTGCCAGTAGCATAGCGGGAGGCGGTGCGGCCTACGAGCAGTACTTC.